The present T cell receptor beta chain was sequenced within a study of OX40 agonist ivuxolimab in advanced cancers. Profiled with immunoSEQ multiplex PCR; TCRdb holds only in-frame clones, not every one. The profile shows about 43,000 clones, roughly 94% of them singletons. The CDR3 has 14 amino acids. V was shortened by 7 bases and J by 9 bases, with 19 bases between the two germline ends. Germline V gene lookup returns CDR1 MGHDK and CDR2 SYGVNS. The clonotype comes from an adult with an advanced solid tumor such as melanoma, head and neck, liver or kidney cancer. The chain joins TRBV25-1 to TRBJ2-1, with D perhaps given as TRBD1 or TRBD2 (6 bases each). The sequencing here drew on CD4+ or CD8+ T cells sorted from blood, taken in a trial of the OX40 agonist ivuxolimab. The CDR3 here is CASTRGPGATEQFF. CDR3 DNA sequence: TGTGCCAGCACCCGGGGCCCGGGGGCTACTGAGCAGTTCTTC.